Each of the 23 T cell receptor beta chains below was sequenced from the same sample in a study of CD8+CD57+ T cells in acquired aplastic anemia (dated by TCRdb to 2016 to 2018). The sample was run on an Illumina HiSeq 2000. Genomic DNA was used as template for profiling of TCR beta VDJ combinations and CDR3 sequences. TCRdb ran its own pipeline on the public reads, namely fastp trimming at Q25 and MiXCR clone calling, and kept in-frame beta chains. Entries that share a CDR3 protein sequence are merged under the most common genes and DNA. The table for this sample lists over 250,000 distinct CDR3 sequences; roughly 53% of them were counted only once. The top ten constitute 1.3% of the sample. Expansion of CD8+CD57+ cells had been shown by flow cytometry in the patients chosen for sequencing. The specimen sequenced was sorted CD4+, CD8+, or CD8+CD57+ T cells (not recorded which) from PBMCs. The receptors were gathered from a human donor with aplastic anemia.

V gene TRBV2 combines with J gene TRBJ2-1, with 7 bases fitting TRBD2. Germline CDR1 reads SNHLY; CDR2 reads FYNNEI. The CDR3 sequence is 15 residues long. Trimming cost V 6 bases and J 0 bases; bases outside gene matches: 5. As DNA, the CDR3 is TGTGCCAGCAGCCCTAGCGGTAACTCCTACAATGAGCAGTTCTTC. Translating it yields CASSPSGNSYNEQFF.

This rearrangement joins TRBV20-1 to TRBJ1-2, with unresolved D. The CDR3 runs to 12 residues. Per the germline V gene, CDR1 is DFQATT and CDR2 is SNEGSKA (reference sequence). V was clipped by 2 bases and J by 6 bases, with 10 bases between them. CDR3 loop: CSARRRMDGYTF. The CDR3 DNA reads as TGCAGTGCTAGACGTAGGATGGATGGCTACACCTTC.

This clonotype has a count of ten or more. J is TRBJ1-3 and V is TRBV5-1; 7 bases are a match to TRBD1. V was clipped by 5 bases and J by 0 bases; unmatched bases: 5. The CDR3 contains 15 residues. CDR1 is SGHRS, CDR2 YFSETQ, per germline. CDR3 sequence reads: CASRRQGSSGNTIYF. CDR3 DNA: TGCGCCAGCAGGCGACAGGGTAGCTCTGGAAACACCATATATTTT. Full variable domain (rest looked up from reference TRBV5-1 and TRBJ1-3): KAGVTQTPRYLIKTRGQQVTLSCSPISGHRSVSWYQQTPGQGLQFLFEYFSETQRNKGNFPGRFSGRQFSNSRSEMNVSTLELGDSALYLCASRRQGSSGNTIYFGEGSWLTVV.

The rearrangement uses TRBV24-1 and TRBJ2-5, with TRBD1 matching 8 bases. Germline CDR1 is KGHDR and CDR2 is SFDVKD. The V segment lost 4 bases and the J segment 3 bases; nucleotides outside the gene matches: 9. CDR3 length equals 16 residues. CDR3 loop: CATSEGGQGGEETQYF. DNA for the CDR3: TGTGCCACCAGTGAAGGTGGACAGGGAGGAGAAGAGACCCAGTACTTC.

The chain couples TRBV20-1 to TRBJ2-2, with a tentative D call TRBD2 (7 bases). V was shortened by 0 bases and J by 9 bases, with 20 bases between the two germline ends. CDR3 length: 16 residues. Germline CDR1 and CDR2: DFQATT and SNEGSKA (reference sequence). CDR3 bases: TGCAGTGCTAGAGAGGGGGCGAGCGGGGAACGTAGGGAGCTGTTTTTT. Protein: CSAREGASGERRELFF.

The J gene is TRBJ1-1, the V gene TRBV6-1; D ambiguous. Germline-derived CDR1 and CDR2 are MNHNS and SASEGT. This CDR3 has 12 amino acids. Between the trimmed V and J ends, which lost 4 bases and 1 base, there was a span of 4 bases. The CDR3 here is CASSGRNTEAFF. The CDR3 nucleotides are TGTGCCAGCAGTGGGAGGAACACTGAAGCTTTCTTT.

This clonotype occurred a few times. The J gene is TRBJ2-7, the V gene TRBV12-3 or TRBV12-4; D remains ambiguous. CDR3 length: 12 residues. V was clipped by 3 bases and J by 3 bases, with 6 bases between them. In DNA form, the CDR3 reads TGTGCCAGCAGTTTCGTGGGCTACGAGCAGTACTTC. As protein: CASSFVGYEQYF.

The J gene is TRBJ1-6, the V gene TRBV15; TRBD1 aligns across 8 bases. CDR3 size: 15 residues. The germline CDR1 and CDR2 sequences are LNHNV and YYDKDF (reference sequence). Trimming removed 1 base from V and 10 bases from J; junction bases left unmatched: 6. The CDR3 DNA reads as TGTGCCACCAGCAGAGCGCGGACAGGGTCCTCACCCCTCCACTTT. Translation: CATSRARTGSSPLHF.

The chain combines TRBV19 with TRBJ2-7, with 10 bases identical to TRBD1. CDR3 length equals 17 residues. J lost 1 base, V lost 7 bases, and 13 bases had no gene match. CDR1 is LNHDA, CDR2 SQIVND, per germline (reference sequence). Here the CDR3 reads CASKDWGGDRGSYEQYF. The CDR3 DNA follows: TGTGCCAGTAAGGATTGGGGGGGGGACAGGGGATCCTACGAGCAGTACTTC.

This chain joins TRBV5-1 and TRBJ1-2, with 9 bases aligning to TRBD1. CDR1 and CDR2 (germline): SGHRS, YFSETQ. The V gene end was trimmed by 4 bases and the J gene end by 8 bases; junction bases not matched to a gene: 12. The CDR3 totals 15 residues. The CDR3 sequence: CASSTGTGQWDGYTF. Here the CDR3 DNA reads TGCGCCAGCAGCACCGGGACAGGGCAGTGGGACGGCTACACCTTC.

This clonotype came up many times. The CDR3: CASSMDPGQGASEQYF. CDR3 sequence (DNA): TGTGCCAGTAGTATGGACCCGGGACAGGGGGCGTCCGAGCAGTACTTC. The chain joins TRBV19 to TRBJ2-7, with 12 bases aligning to TRBD1. Per the germline V gene, CDR1 is LNHDA and CDR2 is SQIVND (reference sequence). CDR3 length: 16 residues. With V trimmed by 3 bases and J by 6 bases, 9 bases remained unmatched.

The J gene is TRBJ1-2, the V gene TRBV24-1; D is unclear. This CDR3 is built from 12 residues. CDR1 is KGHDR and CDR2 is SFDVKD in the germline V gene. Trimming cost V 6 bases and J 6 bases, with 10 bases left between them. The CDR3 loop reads CATSREGHGYTF. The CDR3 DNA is TGTGCCACCAGTAGGGAAGGTCATGGCTACACCTTC.

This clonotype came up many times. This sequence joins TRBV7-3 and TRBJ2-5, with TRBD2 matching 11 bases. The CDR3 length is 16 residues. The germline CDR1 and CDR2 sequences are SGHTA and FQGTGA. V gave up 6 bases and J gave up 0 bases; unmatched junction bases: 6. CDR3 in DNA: TGTGCCAGCAGTTTACCGGGACTAGCGGACCAAGAGACCCAGTACTTC. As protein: CASSLPGLADQETQYF.

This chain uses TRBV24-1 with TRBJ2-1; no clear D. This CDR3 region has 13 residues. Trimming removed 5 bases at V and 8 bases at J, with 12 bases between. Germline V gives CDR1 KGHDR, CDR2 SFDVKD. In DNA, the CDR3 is TGTGCCACCAGTGGCGCCCCGCCCGATGAGCAGTTCTTC. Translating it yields CATSGAPPDEQFF.

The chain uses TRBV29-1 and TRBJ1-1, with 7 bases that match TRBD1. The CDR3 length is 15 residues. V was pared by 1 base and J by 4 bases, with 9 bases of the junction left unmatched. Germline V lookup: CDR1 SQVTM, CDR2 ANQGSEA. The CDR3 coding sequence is TGCAGCGTTGAAGGAGGGGGCGACCAGGGCACTGAAGCTTTCTTT. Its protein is CSVEGGGDQGTEAFF.

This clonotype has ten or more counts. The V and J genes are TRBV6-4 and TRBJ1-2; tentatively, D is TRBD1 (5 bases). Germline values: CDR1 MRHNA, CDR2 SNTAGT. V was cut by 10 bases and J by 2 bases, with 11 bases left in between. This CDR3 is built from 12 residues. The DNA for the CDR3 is TGTGCCACTCGGGGCCGGAACTATGGCTACACCTTC. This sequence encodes CATRGRNYGYTF.

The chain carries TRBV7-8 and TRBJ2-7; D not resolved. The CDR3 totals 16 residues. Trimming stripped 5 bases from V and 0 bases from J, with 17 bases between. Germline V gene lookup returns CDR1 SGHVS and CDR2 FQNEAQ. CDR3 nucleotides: TGTGCCAGCAGCCAAGACCAGACGGTGAGCTCCTACGAGCAGTACTTC. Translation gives CASSQDQTVSSYEQYF.

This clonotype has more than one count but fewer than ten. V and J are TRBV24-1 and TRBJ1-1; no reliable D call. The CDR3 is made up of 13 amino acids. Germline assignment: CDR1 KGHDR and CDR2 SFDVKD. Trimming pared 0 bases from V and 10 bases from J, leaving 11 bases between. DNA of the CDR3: TGTGCCACCAGTGATTTGCTTTCAGGACGAGCTTTCTTT. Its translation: CATSDLLSGRAFF.

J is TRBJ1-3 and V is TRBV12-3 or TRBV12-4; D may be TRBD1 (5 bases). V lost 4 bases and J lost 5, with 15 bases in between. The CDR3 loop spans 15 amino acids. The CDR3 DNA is TGTGCCAGCAGTTCGGCCAGTGGGGGAAGAAACACCATATATTTT. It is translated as CASSSASGGRNTIYF.

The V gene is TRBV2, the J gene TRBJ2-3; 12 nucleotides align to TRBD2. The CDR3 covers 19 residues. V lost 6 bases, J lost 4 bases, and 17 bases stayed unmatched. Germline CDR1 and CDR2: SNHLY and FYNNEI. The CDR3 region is CASRKLIGGLAGGPDTQYF. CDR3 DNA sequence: TGTGCCAGCAGGAAACTAATAGGGGGGCTAGCGGGAGGGCCAGATACGCAGTATTTT. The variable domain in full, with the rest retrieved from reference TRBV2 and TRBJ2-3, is EPEVTQTPSHQVTQMGQEVILRCVPISNHLYFYWYRQILGQKVEFLVSFYNNEISEKSEIFDDQFSVERPDGSNFTLKIRSTKLEDSAMYFCASRKLIGGLAGGPDTQYFGPGTRLTVL.

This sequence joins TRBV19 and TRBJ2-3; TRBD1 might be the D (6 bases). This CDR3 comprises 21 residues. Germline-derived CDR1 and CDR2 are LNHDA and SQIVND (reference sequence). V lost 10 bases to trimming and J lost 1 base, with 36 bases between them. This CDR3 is CANKTGNGNQPCFVGTDTQYF. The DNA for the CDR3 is TGTGCCAACAAAACAGGGAATGGCAATCAGCCCTGTTTTGTTGGCACAGATACGCAGTATTTT.

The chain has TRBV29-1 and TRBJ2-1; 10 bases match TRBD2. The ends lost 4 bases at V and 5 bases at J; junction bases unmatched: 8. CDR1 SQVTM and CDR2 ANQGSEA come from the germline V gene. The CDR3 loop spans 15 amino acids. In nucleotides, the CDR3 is TGCAGCGTTGTAAGCGGGAGGGGCAGCCACAATGAGCAGTTCTTC. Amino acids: CSVVSGRGSHNEQFF.

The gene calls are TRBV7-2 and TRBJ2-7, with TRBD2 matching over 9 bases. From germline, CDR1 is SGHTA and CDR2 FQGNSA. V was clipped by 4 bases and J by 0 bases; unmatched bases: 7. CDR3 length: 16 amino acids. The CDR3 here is CASSSTLAGSSYEQYF. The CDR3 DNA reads TGTGCCAGCAGCTCGACCCTAGCGGGAAGCTCCTACGAGCAGTACTTC.